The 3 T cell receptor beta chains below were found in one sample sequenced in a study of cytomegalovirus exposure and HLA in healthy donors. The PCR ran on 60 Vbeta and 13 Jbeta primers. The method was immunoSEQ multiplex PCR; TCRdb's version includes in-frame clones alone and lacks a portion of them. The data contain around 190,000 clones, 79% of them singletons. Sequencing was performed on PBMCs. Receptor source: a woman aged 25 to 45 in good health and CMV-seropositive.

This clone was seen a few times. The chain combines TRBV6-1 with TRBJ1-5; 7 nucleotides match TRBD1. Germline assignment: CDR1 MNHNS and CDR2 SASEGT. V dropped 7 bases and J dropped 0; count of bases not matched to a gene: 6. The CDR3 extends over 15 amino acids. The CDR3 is CASILGQDSNQPQHF. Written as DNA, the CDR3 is TGTGCCAGCATCCTAGGACAGGATAGCAATCAGCCCCAGCATTTT.

The CDR3 region is CASSSYPRGYGYTF. The CDR3 region has the DNA TGTGCCAGCAGTTCTTATCCAAGGGGTTATGGCTACACCTTC. The rearrangement uses TRBV6-6 and TRBJ1-2, with a possible D match to TRBD1 (5 bases). CDR1 and CDR2 (germline): MNHNY, SVGAGI (reference sequence). Trimming took 4 bases from V and 5 from J, leaving 14 bases between them. CDR3 length equals 14 residues.

The CDR3 DNA follows: TGTGCCAGCAGTGGATCTTACAACCGGAGAGGAAACACCATATATTTT. This sequence encodes CASSGSYNRRGNTIYF. The V gene is TRBV6-1, the J gene TRBJ1-3; D is unclear. The CDR3 spans 16 residues. V gave up 4 bases and J gave up 4 bases, with 17 bases separating them. CDR1 MNHNS and CDR2 SASEGT come from the germline V gene.